One and the same sample provided the 12 T cell receptor beta chains below, sequenced in a study of cytomegalovirus exposure and HLA in healthy donors. Using immunoSEQ multiplex PCR, the repertoire was profiled, and TCRdb retains in-frame clones only, with some absent. This repertoire shows approximately 70,000 clones, about 95% found once; its top ten account for roughly 1%. Sample: PBMCs. All receptors derive from a woman aged 18-29 years in good health and CMV-seronegative.

This clone was counted only a few times. V usage is TRBV4-3 and J usage is TRBJ2-1, with D maybe TRBD2 (6 bases). Germline loops: CDR1 LGHNA, CDR2 YSLEER. V lost 1 base to trimming and J lost 7 bases, with 14 bases between them. The CDR3 totals 15 residues. Here the CDR3 reads CASSQVGTVGNEQFF. DNA of the CDR3: TGCGCCAGCAGCCAAGTCGGGACTGTGGGGAATGAGCAGTTCTTC.

The chain uses TRBV5-4 and TRBJ2-3, with 7 bases matching TRBD1. In germline, CDR1 is SGHNT, CDR2 YYREEE (reference sequence). This CDR3 region has 14 residues. Trimming took 1 base from V and 3 from J; bases not matched to a gene: 2. CDR3 bases: TGTGCCAGCAGCTTGACAGGGGTGACAGATACGCAGTATTTT. Translated: CASSLTGVTDTQYF.

V is TRBV4-3 and J is TRBJ1-2, with 8 bases identical to TRBD1. Germline CDR1 reads LGHNA; CDR2 reads YSLEER. V was clipped by 1 base and J by 0 bases; unmatched bases: 4. The CDR3 is 16 amino acids. The chain's CDR3 is CASSQGTGTTNYGYTF. CDR3 nucleotides: TGCGCCAGCAGCCAAGGGACAGGGACAACTAACTATGGCTACACCTTC.

V and J are TRBV6-1 and TRBJ2-6; a possible D gene is TRBD2 (5 bases). This CDR3 has 14 amino acids. Germline CDR1 reads MNHNS; CDR2 reads SASEGT. Trimming removed 9 bases at V and 0 bases at J, with 9 bases between. CDR3 amino acids: CASSRDSGANVLTF. As DNA, the CDR3 is TGTGCCAGTTCGAGGGACTCTGGGGCCAACGTCCTGACTTTC.

This chain joins TRBV11-2 and TRBJ2-3; the D is unclear. This CDR3 comprises 15 residues. The germline V gene encodes CDR1 SGHAT and CDR2 FQNNGV. Trimming took 5 bases from V and 0 from J, leaving 12 bases between them. In DNA form, the CDR3 reads TGTGCCAGCAGCCAAGACTCAGTGAGCACAGATACGCAGTATTTT. Protein product: CASSQDSVSTDTQYF.

The CDR3 loop is CASSAGTGTGELFF. CDR3 nucleotide sequence: TGTGCCAGCAGTGCCGGGACAGGGACCGGGGAGCTGTTTTTT. The chain uses TRBV2 and TRBJ2-2, with 9 bases that match TRBD1. V was pared by 4 bases and J by 5 bases, with 2 bases of the junction left unmatched. The CDR3 spans 14 residues. In germline, CDR1 is SNHLY, CDR2 FYNNEI.

The chain has TRBV11-2 and TRBJ2-7; 7 nucleotides match TRBD2. V lost 0 bases to trimming and J lost 6 bases; unmatched junction nucleotides: 2. The CDR3 sequence is 13 residues long. CDR1 SGHAT and CDR2 FQNNGV come from the germline V gene. The CDR3 coding sequence is TGTGCCAGCAGCTTAGATCCGGGAGGCGAGCAGTACTTC. Amino acids: CASSLDPGGEQYF. Drawing the rest from reference TRBV11-2 and TRBJ2-7, the complete variable domain is EAGVAQSPRYKIIEKRQSVAFWCNPISGHATLYWYQQILGQGPKLLIQFQNNGVVDDSQLPKDRFSAERLKGVDSTLKIQPAKLEDSAVYLCASSLDPGGEQYFGPGTRLTVT.

The V call is TRBV11-2, the J call TRBJ2-3, with 16 bases lining up with TRBD2. The V gene end was trimmed by 5 bases and the J gene end by 6 bases; junction bases not matched to a gene: 2. This CDR3 comprises 15 residues. Germline loops: CDR1 SGHAT, CDR2 FQNNGV. The CDR3 spells CASSAGLAGGDTQYF. The CDR3 DNA is TGTGCCAGCAGCGCGGGACTAGCGGGGGGGGATACGCAGTATTTT.

This rearrangement joins TRBV9 to TRBJ2-3, with a weak D call TRBD1 (5 bases). CDR1 SGDLS and CDR2 YYNGEE come from the germline V gene. The V end was cut by 4 bases, the J end by 2 bases, with 11 bases between. The CDR3 is 14 amino acids. The CDR3 reads CASSPTGYTDTQYF. CDR3 bases: TGTGCCAGCAGCCCCACAGGCTACACAGATACGCAGTATTTT.

The chain carries TRBV28 and TRBJ2-7; 7 nucleotides match TRBD1. CDR3 length: 14 residues. Germline V gene sequence: CDR1 MDHEN, CDR2 SYDVKM. J lost 0 bases, V lost 5 bases, and 4 bases had no gene match. The CDR3 DNA is TGTGCCAGCAGTCCCCGGGACAGCTCCTACGAGCAGTACTTC. Translated: CASSPRDSSYEQYF.

This chain connects TRBV28 to TRBJ1-6; D not certain. This CDR3 spans 13 amino acids. Germline V gives CDR1 MDHEN, CDR2 SYDVKM. Trimming shortened V by 5 bases and J by 7 bases, and 9 bases separated the two germline ends. The CDR3 spells CASSGGSNSPLHF. The CDR3 coding sequence is TGTGCCAGCAGTGGCGGTTCGAATTCACCCCTCCACTTT.

The V call is TRBV6-5, the J call TRBJ2-3, with TRBD1 identical over 8 bases. After removal of 0 bases from V and 5 bases from J, the junction contained 4 bases not matched to a gene. The V gene's germline CDR1 is MNHEY and CDR2 SVGAGI. The CDR3 is made up of 15 amino acids. The DNA of the CDR3 is TGTGCCAGCAGTTACTCCCAGGGGGCTGTAGATACGCAGTATTTT. Protein product: CASSYSQGAVDTQYF.